These T cell receptor beta chains were read from a single sample in a study of STAT5B mutations in CD4+ large granular lymphocyte leukemia. Sequencing was performed with immunoSEQ multiplex PCR; in TCRdb, only in-frame clones are kept and a portion is missing. The sample carries about 32,000 clones, roughly 80% recorded once. Sequences were obtained from CD4+ T cells from blood buffy coats. Every receptor here comes from a human donor in good health. Both conserved end residues are part of each CDR3. Each record gives: clone size, J gene, V gene, D gene, CDR3 DNA, CDR3 protein. A D gene is named only where the DNA matches it firmly. Clone size appears in some rows only: once, few, many, or a class for an expanded clone.

NA | TRBJ1-2 | TRBV15 | TRBD1 | TGTGCCACCAGCAGAGGCCCAGGGGGAGACGTTGGCGGCTACACCTTC | CATSRGPGGDVGGYTF
NA | TRBJ2-3 | TRBV7-6 | TRBD2 | TGTGCCAGCAGCTTAGCCTCACTAGCGGGAGGGCGGACAGATACGCAGTATTTT | CASSLASLAGGRTDTQYF
NA | TRBJ1-5 | TRBV6-5 | TRBD1 | TGTGCCAGCAGAGGGACAGGTTATAGCAATCAGCCCCAGCATTTT | CASRGTGYSNQPQHF
once | TRBJ2-5 | TRBV7-8 | NA | TGTGCCAGCAGCTTAAGTGAGACCCAGTACTTC | CASSLSETQYF
NA | TRBJ1-2 | TRBV7-9 | NA | TGTGCCAGCAGCTCACAGGACCTAGGACCTTTCTATGGCTACACCTTC | CASSSQDLGPFYGYTF
NA | TRBJ1-5 | TRBV18 | TRBD1 | TGTGCCAGCTCACCCGGACAGGGGGCTTATCAGCCCCAGCATTTT | CASSPGQGAYQPQHF
NA | TRBJ2-7 | TRBV29-1 | TRBD1 | TGCAGCGCCGGGACAGGGTTAGCCGAGCAGTACTTC | CSAGTGLAEQYF
NA | TRBJ2-7 | TRBV27 | TRBD1 | TGTGCCAGCACTGGGACAGCCTCCTACGAGCAGTACTTC | CASTGTASYEQYF
NA | TRBJ2-7 | TRBV28 | NA | TGTGCCAGCAGTCCTGGGAAGCCCGAGCAGTACTTC | CASSPGKPEQYF
NA | TRBJ1-1 | TRBV18 | NA | TGTGCCAGCTCAGAACAGACGAACACTGAAGCTTTCTTT | CASSEQTNTEAFF
NA | TRBJ2-3 | TRBV6-5 | TRBD1 | TGTGCCAGCAGTCTCCAGGGGGCAGGGGCAGATACGCAGTATTTT | CASSLQGAGADTQYF
NA | TRBJ1-1 | TRBV28 | NA | TGTGCCAGCACCCGGGGGAACACTGAAGCTTTCTTT | CASTRGNTEAFF
NA | TRBJ1-5 | TRBV2 | TRBD1 | TGTGCCAGCAGTGAGACAGGGAGCAATCAGCCCCAGCATTTT | CASSETGSNQPQHF
once | TRBJ2-6 | TRBV18 | NA | TGTGCCAGCTCCCAGCAGAAGGGCTCTGGGGCCAACGTCCTGACTTTC | CASSQQKGSGANVLTF
NA | TRBJ2-7 | TRBV28 | NA | TGTGCCAGCAGCCTTAGCTCCTACGAGCAGTACTTC | CASSLSSYEQYF
NA | TRBJ2-3 | TRBV9 | NA | TGTGCCAGCAGCACCCCTTTCGGTGCGGACACAGATACGCAGTATTTT | CASSTPFGADTDTQYF